Reported below is one T cell receptor (beta chain). Everyone who took part was roughly 18 to 89 years old, and they came from some 23 US areas. Participants reported their clinical history, and cohort assignment relied on those reports. This entry comes from a study of blood T cell repertoires in COVID-19. Study-wide context: Both acute and convalescent COVID-19 samples were obtained from the United States, Italy and Spain. The cDNA or gDNA used as material had been derived from T cells, B-cell-depleted T cells, or PBMCs.

CDR1 is MNHEY, CDR2 SVGAGI, per germline. CDR3 length: 14 amino acids. V was clipped by 8 bases and J by 2 bases, with 13 bases between them. Assay used: immunoSEQ multiplex PCR; TCRdb lists only in-frame clones, some missing. The table shows 250,000 to 300,000 clones, with 84% occurring only once. Sequenced input: PBMCs or T cells enriched from blood (not recorded which). The genes are TRBV6-5 and TRBJ1-5, with D unresolved. This receptor was taken from a man aged 25 to 40 with acute COVID-19. CDR3 amino acids: CASARRSGNQPQHF. CDR3 sequence (DNA): TGTGCCAGCGCTCGGAGGTCGGGCAATCAGCCCCAGCATTTT.